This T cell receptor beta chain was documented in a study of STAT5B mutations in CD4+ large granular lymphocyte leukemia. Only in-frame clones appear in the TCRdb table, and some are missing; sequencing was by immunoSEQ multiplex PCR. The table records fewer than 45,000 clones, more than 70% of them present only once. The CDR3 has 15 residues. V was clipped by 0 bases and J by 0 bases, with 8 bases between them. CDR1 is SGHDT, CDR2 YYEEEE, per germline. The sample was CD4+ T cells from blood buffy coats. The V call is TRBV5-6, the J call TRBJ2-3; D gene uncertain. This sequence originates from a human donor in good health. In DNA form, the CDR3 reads TGTGCCAGCAGCTTGGAGATCCGGAGCACAGATACGCAGTATTTT. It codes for CASSLEIRSTDTQYF.